The present T cell receptor beta chain was sequenced within a study of T cell responses to AZD1222 COVID-19 vaccine. V was trimmed by 4 bases and J by 7 bases, leaving 19 bases between them. In germline, CDR1 is SGHTA, CDR2 FQGTGA. The CDR3 spans 16 residues. Of note for this clone: Its antigen remains unidentified.

Study conclusions and caveats: Females made up more of the donors, who were largely white British, and clonal diversity may have come out too low.

Sequenced by immunoSEQ multiplex PCR; TCRdb stores in-frame clones only, minus some. The data contain around 140,000 clones, about 92% of them singletons. The sequence was obtained from an adult who had recovered from COVID-19. This sequence joins TRBV7-3 and TRBJ2-2; D is unresolved. The sequencing used peripheral blood, collected after recovery from COVID-19. In DNA form, the CDR3 reads TGTGCCAGCAGCTCAGCTAGTCTCACCGTAGGCGGGGAGCTGTTTTTT. It codes for CASSSASLTVGGELFF.